One and the same sample provided the 28 T cell receptor beta chains below, sequenced in a study of shared clonotypes between healthy human individuals. Data came from immunoSEQ multiplex PCR; TCRdb stores just in-frame clones and leaves some out. The table has 2 million to 2.5 million clones, approximately 96% seen once. Sequenced material: naive CD4+ T cells sorted from blood. Subset noted: CD45RA+ positively selected. Receptor source: a man younger than 35 in good health.

CDR3 in amino acids: CASSIEVLAGSHYEQYF. Written as DNA, the CDR3 is TGTGCCAGTAGTATCGAGGTATTAGCGGGTAGCCACTACGAGCAGTACTTC. This rearrangement joins TRBV19 to TRBJ2-7; TRBD2 matches at 7 bases. V shed 3 bases and J 3 bases; nucleotides not matched to a gene: 14. Germline CDR1 and CDR2: LNHDA and SQIVND (reference sequence). CDR3 size: 17 residues.

The chain is built from TRBV5-1 and TRBJ2-7; 8 nucleotides align to TRBD1. The CDR3 loop spans 14 amino acids. Germline CDR1 is SGHRS and CDR2 is YFSETQ. The ends lost 7 bases at V and 1 base at J; junction bases unmatched: 7. CDR3 DNA: TGCGCCAGCCGCCAGGGGGCTTGGTCCTACGAGCAGTACTTC. As protein: CASRQGAWSYEQYF.

The V call is TRBV5-6, the J call TRBJ1-6; 7 bases match TRBD1. This CDR3 contains 15 residues. The germline V gene encodes CDR1 SGHDT and CDR2 YYEEEE. The V and J ends lost 1 base and 9 bases, in that order; junction bases with no gene match: 7. The CDR3 sequence: CASSLPAGGSSPLHF. The CDR3 DNA reads as TGTGCCAGCAGCTTGCCGGCAGGGGGTAGTTCACCCCTCCACTTT. The variable domain in full, with the rest retrieved from reference TRBV5-6 and TRBJ1-6, is DAGVTQSPTHLIKTRGQQVTLRCSPKSGHDTVSWYQQALGQGPQFIFQYYEEEERQRGNFPDRFSGHQFPNYSSELNVNALLLGDSALYLCASSLPAGGSSPLHFGNGTRLTVT.

V and J are TRBV7-2 and TRBJ1-6; possible D gene TRBD1, 6 bases. CDR1 and CDR2 from the germline V gene are SGHTA and FQGNSA. This CDR3 region has 15 residues. The V gene lost 5 bases and the J gene lost 8 bases, with 16 bases spanning the gap. The CDR3 sequence: CASSPRQDLYSPLHF. DNA of the CDR3: TGTGCCAGCAGCCCAAGACAGGACCTCTATTCACCCCTCCACTTT.

This clone has a single count. This chain joins TRBV30 and TRBJ1-5; D remains ambiguous. The CDR3 length is 13 residues. CDR1 and CDR2 from the germline V gene are GTSNPN and SVGIG (reference sequence). Trimming stripped 0 bases from V and 5 bases from J, with 8 bases between. The CDR3 sequence: CAWSVREHQPQHF. In nucleotides, the CDR3 is TGTGCCTGGAGTGTCCGGGAGCATCAGCCCCAGCATTTT.

CDR3: CSVGLGASNQPQHF. The CDR3 coding sequence is TGCAGCGTTGGGCTGGGGGCTAGCAATCAGCCCCAGCATTTT. The V gene is TRBV29-1, the J gene TRBJ1-5, with D tentatively TRBD1 (6 bases). The CDR3 has 14 amino acids. The V gene lost 4 bases and the J gene lost 0 bases, with 10 bases spanning the gap. CDR1 and CDR2 from the germline V gene are SQVTM and ANQGSEA.

V usage is TRBV18 and J usage is TRBJ2-6; 8 bases match TRBD1. Germline values: CDR1 KGHSH, CDR2 LQKENI. The ends lost 2 bases at V and 4 bases at J; junction bases unmatched: 7. The CDR3 has 17 residues. The CDR3 DNA is TGTGCCAGCTCACCAAGAGACAGGGGAGCCGGGGCCAACGTCCTGACTTTC. Its protein is CASSPRDRGAGANVLTF.

Remarks on this clone: Different DNA sequences within this sample yield the same CDR3. V and J are TRBV7-2 and TRBJ1-1; no clear D. This CDR3 is built from 14 residues. Germline CDR1 SGHTA, CDR2 FQGNSA. Trimming shortened V by 0 bases and J by 1 base, and 6 bases separated the two germline ends. DNA of the CDR3: TGTGCCAGCAGCTTAGCACCAGGGAACACTGAAGCTTTCTTT. Protein: CASSLAPGNTEAFF.

The V call is TRBV7-2, the J call TRBJ2-7; 9 positions match TRBD2. V lost 5 bases and J lost 1; bases outside the gene matches: 6. Per germline, CDR1 SGHTA and CDR2 FQGNSA. The CDR3 length is 15 residues. The CDR3: CASSHPSGASYEQYF. CDR3 DNA: TGTGCCAGCAGCCACCCTAGCGGGGCTTCCTACGAGCAGTACTTC.

The rearrangement joins TRBV5-1 to TRBJ2-7, with no clear D. V was pared by 7 bases and J by 0 bases, with 14 bases between. The germline V gene encodes CDR1 SGHRS and CDR2 YFSETQ. This CDR3 contains 14 residues. The CDR3 protein is CASSMWQDSYEQYF. The CDR3 DNA is TGCGCCAGCTCGATGTGGCAAGACTCCTACGAGCAGTACTTC. The variable domain in full, with the rest retrieved from reference TRBV5-1 and TRBJ2-7, is KAGVTQTPRYLIKTRGQQVTLSCSPISGHRSVSWYQQTPGQGLQFLFEYFSETQRNKGNFPGRFSGRQFSNSRSEMNVSTLELGDSALYLCASSMWQDSYEQYFGPGTRLTVT.

The V call is TRBV19, the J call TRBJ2-1; D possibly matches TRBD1 or TRBD2 (6 bases each). The CDR3 extends over 15 amino acids. V shed 0 bases and J shed 10 bases, with 16 bases lying between them. The germline gives CDR1 LNHDA, CDR2 SQIVND (reference sequence). The CDR3 DNA follows: TGTGCCAGTAGTATAGATCAGCCGGGGGCAAGGGAGCAGTTCTTC. It yields the protein CASSIDQPGAREQFF.

This clone has a single count. Written as DNA, the CDR3 is TGCGCCAGCAGCCCGGATTTGAGCCACTATGGCTACACCTTC. Translation: CASSPDLSHYGYTF. The J gene is TRBJ1-2, the V gene TRBV5-1; D unresolved. Looked up from germline, CDR1 is SGHRS and CDR2 is YFSETQ. V lost 4 bases, J lost 3 bases, and 13 bases lay in between. This CDR3 is built from 14 residues.

This chain connects TRBV6-5 to TRBJ2-7; D possibly matches TRBD1 or TRBD2 (5 bases each). Germline lookup yields CDR1 MNHEY and CDR2 SVGAGI. V was cut by 2 bases and J by 7 bases, with 15 bases left in between. This CDR3 has 14 residues. CDR3 sequence (DNA): TGTGCCAGCAGTTACCAGGGACGCTTGAGTGAGCAGTACTTC. Amino acid sequence: CASSYQGRLSEQYF.

The chain uses TRBV7-2 and TRBJ2-1, with D perhaps TRBD2 (5 bases). Germline V gene sequence: CDR1 SGHTA, CDR2 FQGNSA. This CDR3 spans 15 amino acids. V gave up 0 bases and J gave up 9 bases, with 15 bases separating them. CDR3 in DNA: TGTGCCAGCAGCTTAGCGAGGACGGGATGGAGTGAGCAGTTCTTC. It specifies CASSLARTGWSEQFF.

The V and J genes are TRBV5-1 and TRBJ2-1; 14 nucleotides match TRBD2. CDR1 and CDR2 (germline): SGHRS, YFSETQ. CDR3 size: 15 residues. The V gene end was trimmed by 2 bases and the J gene end by 10 bases; junction bases not matched to a gene: 5. The chain's CDR3 is CASSFGLAGGLEQFF. Here the CDR3 DNA reads TGCGCCAGCAGCTTCGGACTAGCGGGAGGATTAGAGCAGTTCTTC. Full variable domain (outside the CDR3, taken from reference TRBV5-1 and TRBJ2-1): KAGVTQTPRYLIKTRGQQVTLSCSPISGHRSVSWYQQTPGQGLQFLFEYFSETQRNKGNFPGRFSGRQFSNSRSEMNVSTLELGDSALYLCASSFGLAGGLEQFFGPGTRLTVL.

This chain joins TRBV7-2 and TRBJ2-5, with TRBD2 as a possible D gene (5 bases). Germline lookup yields CDR1 SGHTA and CDR2 FQGNSA. The CDR3 covers 13 residues. The V and J ends lost 5 bases and 2 bases respectively, with 9 bases between them. The CDR3 bases are TGTGCCAGCAGCGAGGACTTTCAAGAGACCCAGTACTTC. This translates into CASSEDFQETQYF.

The CDR3 here is CASSEYGGRGNSPLHF. The DNA for the CDR3 is TGTGCCAGCAGTGAATACGGGGGAAGGGGCAATTCACCCCTCCACTTT. This rearrangement joins TRBV25-1 to TRBJ1-6, with D possibly matching TRBD1 (5 bases). CDR3 length equals 16 residues. Germline V gene sequence: CDR1 MGHDK, CDR2 SYGVNS. Trimming removed 0 bases from V and 7 bases from J, with 13 bases in between.

V gene TRBV5-1 combines with J gene TRBJ1-1; 8 bases line up with TRBD1. CDR1 and CDR2 from the germline V gene are SGHRS and YFSETQ. The CDR3 extends over 16 amino acids. Trimming cost V 3 bases and J 5 bases; bases outside gene matches: 12. CDR3 nucleotide sequence: TGCGCCAGCAGCTCGGCCCGGACAGGGCTCGGTACTGAAGCTTTCTTT. Its translation is CASSSARTGLGTEAFF.

V and J are TRBV29-1 and TRBJ1-1; 9 bases are shared with TRBD1. Losses at the gene ends were 3 bases for V and 5 bases for J; bases not matched to a gene: 7. The V gene's germline CDR1 is SQVTM and CDR2 ANQGSEA. There are 14 residues in the CDR3. The CDR3 coding sequence is TGCAGCGTTGATCTGTGGACAGGGGAGACTGAAGCTTTCTTT. Its translation: CSVDLWTGETEAFF.

The chain links TRBV25-1 to TRBJ1-4, with 7 bases lining up with TRBD1. The V segment lost 7 bases and the J segment 6 bases; nucleotides outside the gene matches: 5. The germline gives CDR1 MGHDK, CDR2 SYGVNS. The CDR3 runs to 13 residues. The CDR3 sequence is CASTRQGDEKLFF. The CDR3 coding sequence is TGTGCCAGCACACGACAGGGTGATGAAAAACTGTTTTTT. Variable domain in full (rest from reference TRBV25-1 and TRBJ1-4): EADIYQTPRYLVIGTGKKITLECSQTMGHDKMYWYQQDPGMELHLIHYSYGVNSTEKGDLSSESTVSRIRTEHFPLTLESARPSHTSQYLCASTRQGDEKLFFGSGTQLSVL.

This chain joins TRBV4-3 and TRBJ1-3; 8 bases agree with TRBD1. The CDR3 is made up of 16 amino acids. J was trimmed by 1 base and V by 1 base; bases with no gene match: 3. The germline CDR1 and CDR2 sequences are LGHNA and YSLEER. This CDR3 reads CASSQVQGASGNTIYF. The DNA for the CDR3 is TGCGCCAGCAGCCAAGTCCAGGGGGCTTCTGGAAACACCATATATTTT.

The rearrangement links TRBV28 to TRBJ2-7; 8 positions match TRBD1. V was pared by 1 base and J by 2 bases, with 4 bases of the junction left unmatched. The CDR3 has 15 amino acids. Germline assignment: CDR1 MDHEN and CDR2 SYDVKM. The CDR3 DNA is TGTGCCAGCAGTTTATCTGCGACAGGGGCCTACGAGCAGTACTTC. Amino acid sequence: CASSLSATGAYEQYF.

The chain joins TRBV7-8 to TRBJ1-1; a possible D gene is TRBD1 (5 bases). CDR3 size: 15 residues. V was trimmed by 2 bases and J by 0 bases, leaving 10 bases between them. The germline CDR1 and CDR2 sequences are SGHVS and FQNEAQ. CDR3 region: CASSLFQGVNTEAFF. The CDR3 DNA follows: TGTGCCAGCAGCTTATTTCAGGGCGTGAACACTGAAGCTTTCTTT.

The chain is built from TRBV7-2 and TRBJ1-3, with 9 bases that match TRBD1. The length of the CDR3 is 13 residues. Germline V lookup: CDR1 SGHTA, CDR2 FQGNSA. With V trimmed by 5 bases and J by 4 bases, 0 bases remained unmatched. CDR3 DNA: TGTGCCAGCAGCGGGACAGGGGGAAACACCATATATTTT. It codes for CASSGTGGNTIYF.

The chain has TRBV7-9 and TRBJ1-2, with a tentative D call TRBD1 (5 bases). Germline V CDR1 and CDR2: SEHNR, FQNEAQ (reference sequence). The CDR3 extends over 17 amino acids. Between the trimmed V and J ends, which lost 2 bases and 0 bases, there was a span of 16 bases. The DNA of the CDR3 is TGTGCCAGCAGCTTATATTTGGGACCTATACCTAACTATGGCTACACCTTC. This codes for CASSLYLGPIPNYGYTF.

The chain carries TRBV6-1 and TRBJ1-3; possibly TRBD1 for D (5 bases). Trimming shortened V by 0 bases and J by 8 bases, and 11 bases separated the two germline ends. The CDR3 covers 14 residues. Germline V CDR1 and CDR2: MNHNS, SASEGT. The CDR3 DNA reads as TGTGCCAGCAGTGAAGCGCTTCTGGGGGACACCATATATTTT. Protein sequence: CASSEALLGDTIYF.

The chain employs TRBV11-2 and TRBJ2-4; D possibly corresponds to TRBD2 (6 bases). The CDR3 totals 18 residues. Germline V CDR1 and CDR2: SGHAT, FQNNGV. V was shortened by 5 bases and J by 3 bases, with 23 bases between the two germline ends. The CDR3 bases are TGTGCCAGCAGCCCTACTTTCCCCTTACCCGGGGGCAAAAACATTCAGTACTTC. It specifies CASSPTFPLPGGKNIQYF. The variable domain in full, completed from reference TRBV11-2 and TRBJ2-4, reads EAGVAQSPRYKIIEKRQSVAFWCNPISGHATLYWYQQILGQGPKLLIQFQNNGVVDDSQLPKDRFSAERLKGVDSTLKIQPAKLEDSAVYLCASSPTFPLPGGKNIQYFGAGTRLSVL.

This clone has more than one count but fewer than ten. The genes are TRBV10-3 and TRBJ2-7; tentative D call: TRBD2 (6 bases). The CDR3 consists of 15 residues. Germline V lookup: CDR1 ENHRY, CDR2 SYGVKD. V was cut by 3 bases and J by 3 bases, with 15 bases left in between. The CDR3 protein is CAISDRGAPYYEQYF. The CDR3 nucleotides read TGTGCCATCAGTGATCGCGGGGCGCCGTACTACGAGCAGTACTTC.